This TCR beta chain stems from a study of cytomegalovirus exposure and HLA in healthy donors. Study-wide results and caveats: In vitro assays verified that a few CMV-associated chains recognized CMV antigens specifically. As was reported, the classifier diagnosed cytomegalovirus status with high specificity and sensitivity. Rarity held for most TCR sequences, but there were some public TCRs that occurred in many donors.

In regard to this clone: Its specificity is not known.

The CDR3 runs 16 residues. CDR1 and CDR2 from the germline V gene are MRHNA and SNTAGT. With V trimmed by 6 bases and J by 1 base, 12 bases remained unmatched. TCRdb keeps only in-frame clones here, not all; method: immunoSEQ multiplex PCR. There are some 250,000 clones in the sample; around 88% occur only once, and 1% to 1.5% lies in the top ten. The sample was PBMCs. The chain joins TRBV6-4 to TRBJ2-7; TRBD2 agrees at 7 bases. The TCR originated in a woman in her thirties in good health and CMV-seropositive. CDR3 region: CASRGTIPLRSYEQYF. Here the CDR3 DNA reads TGTGCCAGCAGGGGGACTATACCGTTGCGATCCTACGAGCAGTACTTC.